This T cell receptor (beta chain) was documented in a study of T cell repertoires in cytomegalovirus infection. Study-level information: CMV infection plus the matching HLA type was flagged by public TCR beta signatures.

This CDR3 is built from 15 residues. Trimming pared 1 base from V and 5 bases from J, leaving 13 bases between. Study-wide results and caveats: Summed public TCR beta family frequency identified CMV carriers bearing the relevant HLA. HLA-C-restricted TCR beta clonotypes specific for CMV led the ex vivo response.

This clonotype has a handful of counts. Its antigen is undetermined. TCRdb reprocessed the reads via MiXCR and lists one record per CDR3 protein. The sample shows 180,000 or so distinct CDR3 sequences, approximately 18% of them seen only once. The J gene is TRBJ2-3, the V gene TRBV12-3 or TRBV12-4; D gene unclear. The sequence was collected from a human donor in good health (CMV status not recorded). Some clones in this sample may be carry-over from other donors' samples. Source material: CD8+ T cells from PBMCs. The CDR3 DNA follows: TGTGCCAGCAGTTTAGGGCCACAGAGAGGAGATACGCAGTATTTT. Translation: CASSLGPQRGDTQYF.